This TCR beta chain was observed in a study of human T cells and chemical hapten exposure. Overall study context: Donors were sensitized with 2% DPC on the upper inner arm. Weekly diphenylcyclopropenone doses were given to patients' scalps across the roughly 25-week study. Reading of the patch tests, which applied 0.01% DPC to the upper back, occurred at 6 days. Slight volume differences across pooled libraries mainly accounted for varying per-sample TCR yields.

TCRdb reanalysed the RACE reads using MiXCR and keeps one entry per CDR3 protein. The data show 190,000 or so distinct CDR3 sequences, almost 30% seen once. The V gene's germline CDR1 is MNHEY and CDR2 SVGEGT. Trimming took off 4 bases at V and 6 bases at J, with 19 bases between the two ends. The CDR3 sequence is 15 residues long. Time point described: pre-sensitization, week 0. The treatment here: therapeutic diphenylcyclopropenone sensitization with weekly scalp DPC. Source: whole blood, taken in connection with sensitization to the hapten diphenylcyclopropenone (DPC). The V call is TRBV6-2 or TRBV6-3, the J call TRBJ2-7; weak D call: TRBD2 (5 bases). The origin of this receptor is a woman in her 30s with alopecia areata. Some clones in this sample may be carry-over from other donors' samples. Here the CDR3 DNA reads TGTGCCAGCAGTTCCCCGGCCGCGGGCGGCGGCGAGCAGTACTTC. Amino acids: CASSSPAAGGGEQYF.